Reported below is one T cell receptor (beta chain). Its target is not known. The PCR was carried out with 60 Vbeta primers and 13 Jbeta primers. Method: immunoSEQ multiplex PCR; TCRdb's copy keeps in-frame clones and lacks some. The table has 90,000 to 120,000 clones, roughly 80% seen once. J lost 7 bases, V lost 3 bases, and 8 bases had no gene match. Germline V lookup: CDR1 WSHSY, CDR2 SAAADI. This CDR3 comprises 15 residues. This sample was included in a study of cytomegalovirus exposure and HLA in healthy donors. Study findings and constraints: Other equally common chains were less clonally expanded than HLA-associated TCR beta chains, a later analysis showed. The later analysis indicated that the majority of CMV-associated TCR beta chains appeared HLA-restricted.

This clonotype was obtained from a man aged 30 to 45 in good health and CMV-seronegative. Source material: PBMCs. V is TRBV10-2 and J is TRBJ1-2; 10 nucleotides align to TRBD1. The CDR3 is CASSDMGQGTLGYTF. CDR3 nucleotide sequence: TGCGCCAGCAGTGACATGGGACAGGGGACTCTTGGCTACACCTTC.